This TCR beta chain was profiled in a study of spatial heterogeneity in lung cancer. Whole-study findings and limits: The study found that expanded intratumoral alpha and beta TCR counts tracked tumor mutation counts.

TCRdb redid the calling of the 5' RACE reads with MiXCR, one entry per CDR3 protein. The sample lists around 1,600 distinct CDR3 sequences, under 20% occurring once. A note on this clonotype: The antigen is undetermined.

Time point described: sample taken at primary tumor resection. The germline V gene encodes CDR1 MGHDK and CDR2 SYGVNS. The V end was cut by 3 bases, the J end by 0 bases, with 8 bases between. The CDR3 sequence is 14 residues long. The chain combines TRBV25-1 with TRBJ2-5; D is unclear. The sequencing used lung tumor tissue, collected at surgery. The clonotype was recovered from a male donor with early-stage non-small cell lung cancer. Written as DNA, the CDR3 is TGTGCCAGCAGTGATAGAGGACACCAAGAGACCCAGTACTTC. Protein product: CASSDRGHQETQYF. Filled out from reference TRBV25-1 and TRBJ2-5, the complete variable domain reads EADIYQTPRYLVIGTGKKITLECSQTMGHDKMYWYQQDPGMELHLIHYSYGVNSTEKGDLSSESTVSRIRTEHFPLTLESARPSHTSQYLCASSDRGHQETQYFGPGTRLLVL.